This TCR beta chain is drawn from a study of CD8+ T cells in alopecia areata. Turning to the study itself: Treated individuals took tofacitinib by mouth, 5 to 10 mg twice daily. Dosing with tofacitinib proceeded for 6 to 18 months, followed by 6 months off drug.

Sample treatment: oral pan-JAK inhibitor, 5-10 mg twice daily. Trimming removed 1 base at V and 6 bases at J, with 3 bases between. The CDR3 consists of 11 residues. Germline V gives CDR1 SEHNR, CDR2 FQNEAQ (reference sequence). RNA extraction and reverse transcription yielded cDNA as sequencing template. This table comes from immunoSEQ multiplex PCR, and its TCRdb copy is limited to in-frame clones, with some not included. The sample holds 90,000 to 150,000 clones, about 50% seen once. This rearrangement joins TRBV7-9 to TRBJ1-2, with D unclear. This TCR was recovered from a human donor with alopecia areata. Material: CD4+ T cells sorted from blood, obtained at week 4, from a patient treated with tofacitinib. The chain's CDR3 is CASSLGNGYTF. The CDR3 nucleotides are TGTGCCAGCAGCTTAGGGAATGGCTACACCTTC.